The clone carrying this T cell receptor beta chain has just one count. One junction end disagrees with the germline gene, perhaps due to a read error. This entry comes from a study of CD8 T cells in Susac syndrome. With random hexamers, reverse transcription was performed on 0.5 to 1 ug of RNA. Amplification of TCR beta CDR3 was carried out by immunoSEQ multiplex PCR, which covered 54 Vbeta and 13 Jbeta segments. TCRdb called the immunoSEQ multiplex PCR reads again in MiXCR, with one record for every CDR3 protein. The table lists 250,000 to 300,000 distinct CDR3 sequences, about 82% of them singletons. This TCR was recovered from a human donor with multiple sclerosis. Material for sequencing was CD8+ T cells from PBMCs.

The CDR3 spells CASGMAPAFSGNQPQHF. As DNA, the CDR3 is TGTGCCAGTGGTATGGCCCCGGCATTTAGCGGCAATCAGCCCCAGCATTTT. This chain links TRBV19 with TRBJ1-5; D remains unclear. Germline CDR1 is LNHDA and CDR2 is SQIVND (reference sequence). The CDR3 extends over 17 amino acids.